The clone carrying this T cell receptor (beta chain) was counted ten times or more. Its cognate antigen is unknown. This sample is drawn from a study of T cells in Graves' hyperthyroidism and ophthalmopathy. Amplification targeted TCR beta CDR3 regions from RNA transcripts. The primer set for the first-round RT-PCR of the TCR CDR3 was HTBI. TCRdb reanalysed the multiplex PCR reads using MiXCR and keeps one entry per CDR3 protein. This sample has 300,000 to 450,000 distinct CDR3 sequences, with about 13% found just once. Study-wide points: Ophthalmopathy was distinguished from stable hyperthyroidism by 13 V-J signatures.

The V end was cut by 2 bases, the J end by 4 bases, with 11 bases between. Germline values: CDR1 SNHLY, CDR2 FYNNEI. This CDR3 is 14 amino acids long. Source material: blood. V is TRBV2 and J is TRBJ1-1; no definite D call. This receptor was taken from a woman younger than 30 with Graves' hyperthyroidism. CDR3 region: CASSEPGSLTEAFF. CDR3 coding DNA: TGTGCCAGCAGTGAACCCGGGTCCCTCACTGAAGCTTTCTTT.